The 10 T cell receptor beta chains below all came from one sample that was sequenced in a study of early stage breast cancer tumors. Only in-frame clones appear in the TCRdb table, and some are missing; sequencing was by immunoSEQ multiplex PCR. Among over 3,500 clones listed, around 72% were seen once. Material for sequencing was breast tumor tissue. These receptor sequences come from a person aged 35-50 years with breast cancer.

The sample holds a few counts of this clone. The genes are TRBV5-6 and TRBJ2-5; 9 positions agree with TRBD1. Per germline, CDR1 SGHDT and CDR2 YYEEEE. The trim removed 4 bases at V and 5 bases at J, leaving 6 bases unmatched. The CDR3 loop spans 14 amino acids. In DNA form, the CDR3 reads TGTGCCAGCAGCCCCGGACAGGGGTGGGAGACCCAGTACTTC. Translation: CASSPGQGWETQYF.

This chain joins TRBV11-3 and TRBJ2-5; D might be TRBD1 (6 bases). The CDR3 length is 14 residues. CDR1 is SGHNT and CDR2 is YENEEA in the germline V gene. V lost 4 bases and J lost 3, with 12 bases in between. The CDR3 nucleotides read TGTGCCAGCAGCTCCTTTGAGGGGGAAGAGACCCAGTACTTC. This encodes CASSSFEGEETQYF.

In its sample, this clone was seen once. This rearrangement joins TRBV11-3 to TRBJ2-2; D may be TRBD2 (7 bases). V lost 3 bases to trimming and J lost 7 bases, with 12 bases between them. The CDR3 covers 14 residues. Germline values: CDR1 SGHNT, CDR2 YENEEA. The CDR3 here is CASSLRGRNGELFF. The CDR3, as DNA: TGTGCCAGCAGCTTGCGGGGGCGTAACGGGGAGCTGTTTTTT.

CDR3 sequence: CASSQTDTFQLMNTEAFF. The CDR3 DNA sequence: TGTGCCAGCAGCCAGACCGACACCTTCCAATTAATGAACACTGAAGCTTTCTTT. The rearrangement links TRBV7-6 to TRBJ1-1, with D unclear. Trimming left V 5 bases short and J 0 bases short, with 22 bases between. Germline values: CDR1 SGHVS, CDR2 FNYEAQ. The CDR3 is made up of 18 amino acids.

This sequence joins TRBV18 and TRBJ1-1; D unresolved. Germline CDR1 reads KGHSH; CDR2 reads LQKENI. The CDR3 consists of 14 residues. V was pared by 10 bases and J by 0 bases, with 15 bases between. The CDR3 loop reads CATLPLRLNTEAFF. In DNA, the CDR3 is TGTGCCACCCTCCCTCTGAGACTGAACACTGAAGCTTTCTTT.

This chain uses TRBV7-9 with TRBJ2-3; D remains unclear. CDR1 and CDR2 from the germline V gene are SEHNR and FQNEAQ (reference sequence). Trimming took off 1 base at V and 0 bases at J, with 5 bases between the two ends. The CDR3 is 14 residues long. CDR3 DNA sequence: TGTGCCAGCAGCTTAGTGGGTAGCACAGATACGCAGTATTTT. Translation gives CASSLVGSTDTQYF. Full variable domain (remainder filled in from reference TRBV7-9 and TRBJ2-3): DTGVSQNPRHKITKRGQNVTFRCDPISEHNRLYWYRQTLGQGPEFLTYFQNEAQLEKSRLLSDRFSAERPKGSFSTLEIQRTEQGDSAMYLCASSLVGSTDTQYFGPGTRLTVL.

In its sample, this clone was seen a few times. The rearrangement uses TRBV19 and TRBJ2-3, with D perhaps TRBD2 (5 bases). This CDR3 has 14 amino acids. CDR1 LNHDA and CDR2 SQIVND come from the germline V gene (reference sequence). The V gene lost 4 bases and the J gene lost 2 bases, with 10 bases spanning the gap. The CDR3 DNA reads TGTGCCAGTAGTAGCGGGCGATTCACAGATACGCAGTATTTT. Translation: CASSSGRFTDTQYF.

The rearrangement joins TRBV7-9 to TRBJ2-5, with 7 bases fitting TRBD2. The CDR3 sequence is 15 residues long. Looked up from germline, CDR1 is SEHNR and CDR2 is FQNEAQ (reference sequence). The trim removed 3 bases at V and 1 base at J, leaving 5 bases unmatched. The CDR3 DNA is TGTGCCAGCAGCTTGGGGGGGACGACCCAAGAGACCCAGTACTTC. Protein product: CASSLGGTTQETQYF.

Relative to its sample, this clone is medium-sized (0.01 to 0.1%). J is TRBJ2-2 and V is TRBV4-2, with 7 bases aligning to TRBD2. The CDR3 is 14 residues long. Germline CDR1 is LGHNA and CDR2 is YNFKEQ. V trimming: 2 bases; J trimming: 13 bases; junction bases outside the gene matches: 10. The CDR3, as DNA: TGTGCCAGCAGCCAAATGACTAGCCCGTCCTGGCTGTTTTTT. Amino acids: CASSQMTSPSWLFF.

This rearrangement joins TRBV6-5 to TRBJ2-5; D ambiguous. V was shortened by 10 bases and J by 2 bases, with 14 bases between the two germline ends. In germline, CDR1 is MNHEY, CDR2 SVGAGI. The CDR3 consists of 13 residues. This CDR3 is CATGPQPQETQYF. CDR3 nucleotides: TGTGCCACAGGACCCCAACCGCAAGAGACCCAGTACTTC.